This T cell receptor (beta chain) stems from a study of T cell responses to AZD1222 COVID-19 vaccine. V was pared by 6 bases and J by 7 bases, with 3 bases of the junction left unmatched. CDR1 and CDR2 from the germline V gene are SGHDT and YYEEEE. The CDR3 loop spans 12 amino acids. Assay: immunoSEQ multiplex PCR; the TCRdb copy retains only in-frame clones and omits some. This repertoire shows about 120,000 clones, less than 90% found once; its top ten account for 1.6%. The specimen was peripheral blood, collected on day 0 of AZD1222 vaccination. This receptor was obtained from an adult in good health. The chain recombines TRBV5-6 with TRBJ1-4; TRBD1 aligns across 7 bases. The CDR3 sequence is CASNRGSEKLFF. CDR3 sequence (DNA): TGTGCCAGCAACAGGGGTAGTGAAAAACTGTTTTTT.